The sequence of this T cell receptor (beta chain) was determined in a study of CD8+CD57+ T cells in acquired aplastic anemia. Germline CDR1 is SNHLY and CDR2 is FYNNEI. V shed 5 bases and J shed 11 bases, with 19 bases lying between them. The CDR3 extends over 14 amino acids. The use of genomic DNA as template underpinned the TCR beta VDJ and CDR3 profiling. In TCRdb, the reads were re-called with MiXCR into one record per CDR3 protein. The repertoire holds 400,000 to 450,000 distinct CDR3 sequences, 65% to 75% seen once, with 3% to 5% in the top ten. The receptor's source is a human donor in good health, serving as a control. J is TRBJ1-5 and V is TRBV2, with D unclear. The sequencing sample was made of sorted CD4+, CD8+, or CD8+CD57+ T cells (not recorded which) from PBMCs. The CDR3: CASSHRGSDHTQHF. In nucleotides, the CDR3 is TGTGCCAGCAGTCACCGGGGATCTGATCACACCCAGCATTTT.